A single sample is the source of the 7 T cell receptor beta chains below, sequenced in a study of tumor and adjacent non-tumor tissue in lung cancer. Three rounds of nested PCR, following a modified ARM-PCR protocol, produced the TCRbeta library. TCRdb reprocessed the multiplex PCR reads via MiXCR and lists one record per CDR3 protein. This table holds 200,000 to 250,000 distinct CDR3 sequences, about 76% found once. This sample's RNA came from whole unsorted tissue. The sequenced sample was lung tumor tissue. The receptor source for this set is a man aged 55 to 70 with non-small cell lung cancer.

V gene TRBV6-5 combines with J gene TRBJ2-7, with D unresolved. V was pared by 3 bases and J by 4 bases, with 10 bases between. The CDR3 has 13 amino acids. Germline CDR1 is MNHEY and CDR2 is SVGAGI. The CDR3 protein is CASSYFRAYEQYF. The CDR3 DNA reads TGTGCCAGCAGTTATTTCCGGGCTTACGAGCAGTACTTC.

To note about this clonotype: Being one base from a much bigger clone, this may be a read error. The rearrangement links TRBV11-2 to TRBJ1-1; perhaps TRBD1 as D (6 bases). The V end was cut by 5 bases, the J end by 7 bases, with 17 bases between. From germline, CDR1 is SGHAT and CDR2 FQNNGV. The CDR3 runs to 14 residues. The CDR3 sequence: CASSLSQGRIEAFF. The DNA for the CDR3 is TGTGCCAGCAGCCTATCTCAGGGGAGGATTGAAGCTTTCTTT. The variable domain in full, completed from reference TRBV11-2 and TRBJ1-1, reads EAGVAQSPRYKIIEKRQSVAFWCNPISGHATLYWYQQILGQGPKLLIQFQNNGVVDDSQLPKDRFSAERLKGVDSTLKIQPAKLEDSAVYLCASSLSQGRIEAFFGQGTRLTVV.

Remarks on this clonotype: Possible read error: a much larger clone is one base away. The chain links TRBV6-2 or TRBV6-3 to TRBJ1-5; 8 positions agree with TRBD1. Trimming took 2 bases from V and 6 from J; bases not matched to a gene: 9. CDR3 length: 16 amino acids. CDR1 MNHEY and CDR2 SVGEGT come from the germline V gene. The CDR3 reads CASSYGPGGHGQPQHF. In nucleotides, the CDR3 is TGTGCCAGCAGTTACGGGCCAGGGGGCCACGGTCAGCCCCAGCATTTT.

Comment on this clonotype: One end of the junction varies from germline; a read error may be responsible. The CDR3 region is CVSSPGQRKYNEQFF. The DNA for the CDR3 is TGTGTCAGCAGCCCTGGACAGAGAAAGTACAATGAGCAGTTCTTC. The chain joins TRBV11-2 to TRBJ2-1; D may be TRBD1 (6 bases). CDR3 length: 15 residues. Germline assignment: CDR1 SGHAT and CDR2 FQNNGV.

For this clonotype: This is likely a read error, given that the CDR3 carries no conserved phenylalanine or tryptophan at its end. The gene calls are TRBV20-1 and TRBJ1-1; no clear D. Between the trimmed V and J ends, which lost 6 bases and 0 bases, there was a span of 14 bases. The germline V gene has CDR1 DFQATT and CDR2 SNEGSKA (reference sequence). CDR3 length equals 14 residues. As DNA, the CDR3 is TGCAGTGCCAACATACCAGACGTGAACACTGAAGCTTTCTAT. Amino acid sequence: CSANIPDVNTEAFY.

This clonotype was found many times. The chain carries TRBV12-3 or TRBV12-4 and TRBJ1-1; a weak D match, TRBD1 (5 bases). The CDR3 runs to 12 residues. V lost 6 bases and J 6 bases, leaving 11 bases between the germline ends. CDR3 sequence reads: CASRPEGPEAFF. CDR3 sequence (DNA): TGTGCCAGCAGGCCTGAGGGGCCTGAAGCTTTCTTT.

A single count supports this clonotype. A read error may produce the germline difference seen at one junction end. This chain connects TRBV11-3 to TRBJ2-1; 7 bases match TRBD2. The CDR3 is 17 amino acids. Germline CDR1 SGHNT, CDR2 YENEEA. In DNA form, the CDR3 reads TGTGCCGGCAGCTTAGAAGGGACCCGTAGCGGGTTCGGTGAGCACTTCTTC. This encodes CAGSLEGTRSGFGEHFF. Supplemented by reference TRBV11-3 and TRBJ2-1, the full variable domain reads EAGVVQSPRYKIIEKKQPVAFWCNPISGHNTLYWYLQNLGQGPELLIRYENEEAVDDSQLPKDRFSAERLKGVDSTLKIQPAELGDSAVYLCAGSLEGTRSGFGEHFFGPGTRLTVL.